These T cell receptor beta chains were read from a single sample in a study of OX40 agonist ivuxolimab in advanced cancers. Only in-frame clones appear in the TCRdb table, and some are missing; sequencing was by immunoSEQ multiplex PCR. This sample yields some 86,000 clones, of which roughly 87% are seen a single time; around 0.34% belongs to the top ten. The sample was CD4+ or CD8+ T cells sorted from blood, taken in a trial of the OX40 agonist ivuxolimab. The receptors originated from an adult with an advanced solid tumor such as melanoma, head and neck, liver or kidney cancer. The CDR3 runs from the conserved cysteine through the conserved F or W. A D gene is named only where the DNA matches it firmly. Clone size is not always given. Where it is, it says once, few, many or a class for expanded clones.

abundance: -
j_gene: TRBJ1-6
d_gene: TRBD1
v_gene: TRBV11-2
CDR3aa: CASSSNRGLLDLHF
CDR3nt: TGTGCCAGCAGCTCGAACAGGGGGCTGCTAGACCTCCACTTT

abundance: -
j_gene: TRBJ2-3
d_gene: TRBD2
v_gene: TRBV30
CDR3aa: CAWRARGGGTDTQYF
CDR3nt: TGTGCCTGGAGGGCGAGGGGAGGGGGCACAGATACGCAGTATTTT

abundance: -
j_gene: TRBJ1-3
d_gene: TRBD1
v_gene: TRBV5-1
CDR3aa: CASSKGQVSSGNTIYF
CDR3nt: TGCGCCAGCAGCAAGGGACAGGTATCGTCTGGAAACACCATATATTTT

abundance: -
j_gene: TRBJ2-1
d_gene: -
v_gene: TRBV19
CDR3aa: CASSIRRDGWGLYYNEQFF
CDR3nt: TGTGCCAGTAGTATAAGACGTGATGGTTGGGGGCTCTACTACAATGAGCAGTTCTTC

abundance: -
j_gene: TRBJ2-1
d_gene: -
v_gene: TRBV6-5
CDR3aa: CATSSPANTYNEQFF
CDR3nt: TGTGCCACCTCATCCCCGGCGAACACCTACAATGAGCAGTTCTTC

abundance: -
j_gene: TRBJ2-2
d_gene: TRBD2
v_gene: TRBV13
CDR3aa: CASSPPLGTSVTGELFF
CDR3nt: TGTGCCAGCAGTCCCCCCCTGGGGACTAGCGTAACCGGGGAGCTGTTTTTT

abundance: once
j_gene: TRBJ2-2
d_gene: -
v_gene: TRBV7-3
CDR3aa: CASSYRAGTGELFF
CDR3nt: TGTGCCAGCAGTTACCGAGCCGGGACCGGGGAGCTGTTTTTT

abundance: -
j_gene: TRBJ1-1
d_gene: -
v_gene: TRBV7-9
CDR3aa: CASSLDVSSNTEAFF
CDR3nt: TGTGCCAGCAGCTTAGATGTGTCCAGCAACACTGAAGCTTTCTTT

abundance: -
j_gene: TRBJ1-4
d_gene: TRBD1
v_gene: TRBV6-5
CDR3aa: CASSYLSGTGAEKLFF
CDR3nt: TGTGCCAGCAGTTACTTATCCGGGACAGGAGCTGAAAAACTGTTTTTT

abundance: -
j_gene: TRBJ2-1
d_gene: TRBD1
v_gene: TRBV28
CDR3aa: CASRTGTGNNEQFF
CDR3nt: TGTGCCAGCAGGACCGGGACAGGGAACAATGAGCAGTTCTTC

abundance: few
j_gene: TRBJ2-5
d_gene: TRBD1
v_gene: TRBV7-3
CDR3aa: CASSFGTGQETQYF
CDR3nt: TGTGCCAGCAGCTTTGGGACAGGGCAAGAGACCCAGTACTTC

abundance: once
j_gene: TRBJ2-5
d_gene: TRBD1
v_gene: TRBV27
CDR3aa: CASSFTGGSETQYF
CDR3nt: TGTGCCAGCAGTTTTACAGGGGGCTCGGAGACCCAGTACTTC

abundance: -
j_gene: TRBJ2-3
d_gene: TRBD2
v_gene: TRBV7-8
CDR3aa: CASSSNLVPSSGRAHDTQYF
CDR3nt: TGTGCCAGCAGTTCGAACTTAGTTCCGTCTAGCGGGCGAGCACACGATACGCAGTATTTT

abundance: -
j_gene: TRBJ1-1
d_gene: -
v_gene: TRBV10-3
CDR3aa: CAISTDRTGDTEAFF
CDR3nt: TGTGCCATCAGTACGGACCGGACCGGGGACACTGAAGCTTTCTTT

abundance: few
j_gene: TRBJ1-1
d_gene: -
v_gene: TRBV30
CDR3aa: CAWTVGGTFRRDTEAFF
CDR3nt: TGTGCCTGGACTGTAGGAGGGACCTTCCGAAGGGACACTGAAGCTTTCTTT

abundance: -
j_gene: TRBJ1-4
d_gene: -
v_gene: TRBV28
CDR3aa: CASSLLGAATNEKLFF
CDR3nt: TGTGCCAGCAGTTTGCTGGGGGCCGCAACTAATGAAAAACTGTTTTTT

abundance: -
j_gene: TRBJ2-5
d_gene: TRBD1
v_gene: TRBV5-1
CDR3aa: CASSPGTGQETQYF
CDR3nt: TGCGCCAGCAGCCCGGGGACAGGTCAAGAGACCCAGTACTTC

abundance: -
j_gene: TRBJ2-7
d_gene: TRBD1
v_gene: TRBV7-2
CDR3aa: CASSNYRGPYEQYF
CDR3nt: TGTGCCAGCAGCAACTACAGGGGGCCCTACGAGCAGTACTTC

abundance: -
j_gene: TRBJ1-1
d_gene: -
v_gene: TRBV5-8
CDR3aa: CASSRLTITEAFF
CDR3nt: TGTGCCAGCAGCCGGCTGACTATCACTGAAGCTTTCTTT

abundance: -
j_gene: TRBJ2-3
d_gene: TRBD1
v_gene: TRBV9
CDR3aa: CASSTRDSSFTQYF
CDR3nt: TGTGCCAGCAGCACCCGGGACAGCTCTTTTACGCAGTATTTT

abundance: -
j_gene: TRBJ2-1
d_gene: -
v_gene: TRBV29-1
CDR3aa: CSVEDLRLIPSYNEQFF
CDR3nt: TGCAGCGTTGAAGACTTGCGCCTTATTCCCTCCTACAATGAGCAGTTCTTC

abundance: -
j_gene: TRBJ2-6
d_gene: -
v_gene: TRBV5-4
CDR3aa: CASSFDRSGANVLTF
CDR3nt: TGTGCCAGCAGCTTCGACCGCTCTGGGGCCAACGTCCTGACTTTC

abundance: -
j_gene: TRBJ1-1
d_gene: -
v_gene: TRBV7-9
CDR3aa: CASIPGVANTEAFF
CDR3nt: TGTGCCAGCATCCCAGGGGTCGCGAACACTGAAGCTTTCTTT

abundance: -
j_gene: TRBJ2-5
d_gene: -
v_gene: TRBV11-2
CDR3aa: CASSLNGVGAKETQYF
CDR3nt: TGTGCCAGCAGCTTAAACGGAGTGGGGGCTAAAGAGACCCAGTACTTC

abundance: -
j_gene: TRBJ1-2
d_gene: -
v_gene: TRBV7-8
CDR3aa: CASSYDRNYGYTF
CDR3nt: TGTGCCAGCAGCTACGACAGAAACTATGGCTACACCTTC

abundance: once
j_gene: TRBJ1-1
d_gene: -
v_gene: TRBV6-6
CDR3aa: CASSYHTDGKAFF
CDR3nt: TGTGCCAGCAGTTACCATACGGACGGAAAAGCTTTCTTT

abundance: -
j_gene: TRBJ1-1
d_gene: -
v_gene: TRBV11-2
CDR3aa: CASSLGSLNTEAFF
CDR3nt: TGTGCCAGCAGCTTAGGTAGCCTGAACACTGAAGCTTTCTTT

abundance: -
j_gene: TRBJ1-1
d_gene: TRBD1
v_gene: TRBV11-2
CDR3aa: CASSSQGAVMNTEAFF
CDR3nt: TGTGCCAGCAGCTCTCAGGGGGCCGTCATGAACACTGAAGCTTTCTTT

abundance: -
j_gene: TRBJ1-1
d_gene: -
v_gene: TRBV30
CDR3aa: CAWSLSGEIEAFF
CDR3nt: TGTGCCTGGAGTTTGTCAGGGGAAATTGAAGCTTTCTTT

abundance: -
j_gene: TRBJ1-4
d_gene: -
v_gene: TRBV6-5
CDR3aa: CASSQGTTGGLFF
CDR3nt: TGTGCCAGCAGTCAAGGGACCACTGGTGGACTGTTTTTT

abundance: -
j_gene: TRBJ1-1
d_gene: -
v_gene: TRBV6-5
CDR3aa: CASSYYSGDTEAFF
CDR3nt: TGTGCCAGCAGTTACTACTCAGGGGACACTGAAGCTTTCTTT

abundance: -
j_gene: TRBJ1-1
d_gene: TRBD1
v_gene: TRBV10-2
CDR3aa: CASSQGALLQSEAFF
CDR3nt: TGCGCCAGCAGTCAGGGGGCCTTACTGCAATCTGAAGCTTTCTTT

abundance: -
j_gene: TRBJ1-2
d_gene: -
v_gene: TRBV6-6
CDR3aa: CASSYAQGGYGYTF
CDR3nt: TGTGCCAGCAGTTACGCACAGGGAGGCTATGGCTACACCTTC

abundance: -
j_gene: TRBJ2-1
d_gene: -
v_gene: TRBV11-2
CDR3aa: CASSFSRDNEQFF
CDR3nt: TGTGCCAGCAGCTTTTCCAGAGACAATGAGCAGTTCTTC

abundance: -
j_gene: TRBJ1-1
d_gene: TRBD1
v_gene: TRBV19
CDR3aa: CASSVRGQGARGTEAFF
CDR3nt: TGTGCCAGTAGTGTCCGGGGACAGGGGGCCAGAGGGACTGAAGCTTTCTTT

abundance: -
j_gene: TRBJ1-3
d_gene: TRBD1
v_gene: TRBV5-1
CDR3aa: CASSLGTGSGNTIYF
CDR3nt: TGCGCCAGCAGCTTAGGGACAGGCTCTGGAAACACCATATATTTT

abundance: -
j_gene: TRBJ1-1
d_gene: -
v_gene: TRBV7-2
CDR3aa: CASSRGVNTEAFF
CDR3nt: TGTGCCAGCAGCCGGGGTGTCAACACTGAAGCTTTCTTT

abundance: once
j_gene: TRBJ1-1
d_gene: TRBD1
v_gene: TRBV5-1
CDR3aa: CASSWQDRGSEAFF
CDR3nt: TGCGCCAGCAGCTGGCAGGACAGGGGATCTGAAGCTTTCTTT

abundance: -
j_gene: TRBJ2-6
d_gene: -
v_gene: TRBV6-5
CDR3aa: CASSYSDSGANVLTF
CDR3nt: TGTGCCAGCAGTTACTCCGATTCTGGGGCCAACGTCCTGACTTTC

abundance: -
j_gene: TRBJ1-6
d_gene: TRBD1
v_gene: TRBV5-5
CDR3aa: CASSLGTGRSPLHF
CDR3nt: TGTGCCAGCAGCTTGGGGACAGGGAGGTCACCCCTCCACTTT

abundance: -
j_gene: TRBJ2-1
d_gene: -
v_gene: TRBV11-3
CDR3aa: CASSLEGLTPQFF
CDR3nt: TGTGCCAGCAGCTTAGAGGGACTCACACCGCAGTTCTTC

abundance: -
j_gene: TRBJ1-2
d_gene: -
v_gene: TRBV10-3
CDR3aa: CAISESEDYGYTF
CDR3nt: TGTGCCATCAGTGAGTCGGAGGACTATGGCTACACCTTC

abundance: -
j_gene: TRBJ1-4
d_gene: -
v_gene: TRBV5-4
CDR3aa: CASSLRGANEKLFF
CDR3nt: TGTGCCAGCAGTCTCCGGGGCGCTAATGAAAAACTGTTTTTT

abundance: -
j_gene: TRBJ2-3
d_gene: -
v_gene: TRBV25-1
CDR3aa: CASSKFEGGTDTQYF
CDR3nt: TGTGCCAGCAGTAAATTCGAGGGGGGCACAGATACGCAGTATTTT

abundance: -
j_gene: TRBJ2-1
d_gene: -
v_gene: TRBV5-1
CDR3aa: CASSLGGQSWSYNEQFF
CDR3nt: TGCGCCAGCAGCTTGGGGGGGCAAAGCTGGTCCTACAATGAGCAGTTCTTC

abundance: -
j_gene: TRBJ1-1
d_gene: -
v_gene: TRBV5-8
CDR3aa: CASSSAGGGTEAFF
CDR3nt: TGTGCCAGCAGCTCCGCGGGCGGAGGCACTGAAGCTTTCTTT

abundance: few
j_gene: TRBJ2-2
d_gene: -
v_gene: TRBV7-2
CDR3aa: CASSLWVGELFF
CDR3nt: TGTGCCAGCAGCTTATGGGTCGGGGAGCTGTTTTTT

abundance: -
j_gene: TRBJ2-2
d_gene: -
v_gene: TRBV1
CDR3aa: CTSRHPVCGSGELFF
CDR3nt: TGCACCAGCAGACATCCGGTTTGCGGGTCCGGGGAGCTGTTTTTT

abundance: -
j_gene: TRBJ2-1
d_gene: TRBD1
v_gene: TRBV11-3
CDR3aa: CASSEEGASYNEQFF
CDR3nt: TGTGCCAGCAGCGAAGAGGGGGCCTCCTACAATGAGCAGTTCTTC

abundance: -
j_gene: TRBJ1-1
d_gene: -
v_gene: TRBV14
CDR3aa: CASSQDRVQGTEAFF
CDR3nt: TGTGCCAGCAGCCAAGATAGGGTACAGGGCACTGAAGCTTTCTTT

abundance: -
j_gene: TRBJ1-1
d_gene: TRBD1
v_gene: TRBV6-4
CDR3aa: CASRGQSNTEAFF
CDR3nt: TGTGCCAGCAGGGGACAGTCGAACACTGAAGCTTTCTTT

abundance: -
j_gene: TRBJ2-7
d_gene: TRBD1
v_gene: TRBV4-2
CDR3aa: CASSHDRGFSYEQYF
CDR3nt: TGTGCCAGCAGCCACGACAGGGGGTTTTCCTACGAGCAGTACTTC

abundance: -
j_gene: TRBJ2-2
d_gene: -
v_gene: TRBV28
CDR3aa: CASKTGTGELFF
CDR3nt: TGTGCCAGCAAGACAGGCACCGGGGAGCTGTTTTTT

abundance: -
j_gene: TRBJ2-5
d_gene: TRBD1
v_gene: TRBV19
CDR3aa: CASSVGTGGRETQYF
CDR3nt: TGTGCCAGTAGCGTCGGGACAGGGGGCCGAGAGACCCAGTACTTC

abundance: -
j_gene: TRBJ2-2
d_gene: TRBD1
v_gene: TRBV6-4
CDR3aa: CASSPGQGAVGELFF
CDR3nt: TGTGCCAGCAGTCCGGGACAGGGGGCTGTCGGGGAGCTGTTTTTT

abundance: few
j_gene: TRBJ2-3
d_gene: -
v_gene: TRBV18
CDR3aa: CASSPPGPGTDTQYF
CDR3nt: TGTGCCAGCTCACCACCCGGGCCTGGCACAGATACGCAGTATTTT